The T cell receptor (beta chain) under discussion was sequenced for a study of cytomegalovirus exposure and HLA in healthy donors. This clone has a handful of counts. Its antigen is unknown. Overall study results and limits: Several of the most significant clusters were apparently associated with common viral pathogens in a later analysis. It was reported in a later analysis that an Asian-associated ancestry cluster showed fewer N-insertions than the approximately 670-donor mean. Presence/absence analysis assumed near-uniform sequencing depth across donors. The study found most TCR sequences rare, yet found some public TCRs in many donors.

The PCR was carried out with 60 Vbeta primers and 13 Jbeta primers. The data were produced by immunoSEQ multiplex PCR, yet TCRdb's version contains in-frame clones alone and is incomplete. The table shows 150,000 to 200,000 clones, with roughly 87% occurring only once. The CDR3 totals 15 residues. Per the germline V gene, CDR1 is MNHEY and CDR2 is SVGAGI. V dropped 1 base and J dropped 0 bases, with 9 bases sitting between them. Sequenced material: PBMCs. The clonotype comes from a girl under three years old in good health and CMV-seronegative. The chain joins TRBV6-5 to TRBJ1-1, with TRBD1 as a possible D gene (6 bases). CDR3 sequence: CASSYLDSLNTEAFF. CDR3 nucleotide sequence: TGTGCCAGCAGTTACTTGGACAGTCTGAACACTGAAGCTTTCTTT.